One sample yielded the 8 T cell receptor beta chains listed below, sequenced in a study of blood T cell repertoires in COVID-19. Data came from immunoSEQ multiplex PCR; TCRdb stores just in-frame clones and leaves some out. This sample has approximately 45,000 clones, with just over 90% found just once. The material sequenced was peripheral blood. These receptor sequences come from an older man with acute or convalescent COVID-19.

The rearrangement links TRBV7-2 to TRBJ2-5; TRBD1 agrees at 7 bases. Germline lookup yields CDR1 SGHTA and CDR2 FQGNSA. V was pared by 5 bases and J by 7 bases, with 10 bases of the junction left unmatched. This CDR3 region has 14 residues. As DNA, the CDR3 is TGTGCCAGCAGCACGGGACAGCCTCCCCTGACCCAGTACTTC. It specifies CASSTGQPPLTQYF. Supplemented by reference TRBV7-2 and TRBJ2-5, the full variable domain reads GAGVSQSPSNKVTEKGKDVELRCDPISGHTALYWYRQSLGQGLEFLIYFQGNSAPDKSGLPSDRFSAERTGGSVSTLTIQRTQQEDSAVYLCASSTGQPPLTQYFGPGTRLLVL.

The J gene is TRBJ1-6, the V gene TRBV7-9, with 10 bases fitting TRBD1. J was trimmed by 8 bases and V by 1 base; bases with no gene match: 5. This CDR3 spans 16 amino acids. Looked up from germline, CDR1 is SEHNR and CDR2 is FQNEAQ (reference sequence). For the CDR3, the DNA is TGTGCCAGCAGCTTAGTAGGACAGGGGGTTTATTCACCCCTCCACTTT. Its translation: CASSLVGQGVYSPLHF.

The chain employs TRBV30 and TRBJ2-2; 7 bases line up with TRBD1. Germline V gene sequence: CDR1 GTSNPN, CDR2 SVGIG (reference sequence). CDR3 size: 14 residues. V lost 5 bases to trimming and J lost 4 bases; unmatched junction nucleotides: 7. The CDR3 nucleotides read TGTGCCTGGTTCCCTTACAGGGGCACCGGGGAGCTGTTTTTT. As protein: CAWFPYRGTGELFF.

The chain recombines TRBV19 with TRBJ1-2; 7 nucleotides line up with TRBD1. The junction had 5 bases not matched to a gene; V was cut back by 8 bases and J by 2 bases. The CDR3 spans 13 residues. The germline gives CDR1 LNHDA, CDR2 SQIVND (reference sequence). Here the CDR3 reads CASWDSLNYGYTF. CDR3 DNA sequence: TGTGCCAGTTGGGACAGTTTAAACTATGGCTACACCTTC.

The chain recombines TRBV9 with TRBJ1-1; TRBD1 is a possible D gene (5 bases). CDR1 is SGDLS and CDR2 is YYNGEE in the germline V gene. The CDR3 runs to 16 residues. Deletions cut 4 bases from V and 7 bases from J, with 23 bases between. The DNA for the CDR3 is TGTGCCAGCAGCTCACGGCCTGGAGCTGGGGCTCTTGAAGCTTTCTTT. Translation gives CASSSRPGAGALEAFF.

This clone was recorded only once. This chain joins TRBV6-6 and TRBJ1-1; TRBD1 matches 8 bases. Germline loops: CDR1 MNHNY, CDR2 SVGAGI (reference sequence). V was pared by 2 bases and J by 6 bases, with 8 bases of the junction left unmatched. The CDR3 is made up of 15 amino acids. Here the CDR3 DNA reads TGTGCCAGCAGTTACGCGCAGGGGGCGCGCCCTGAAGCTTTCTTT. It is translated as CASSYAQGARPEAFF.

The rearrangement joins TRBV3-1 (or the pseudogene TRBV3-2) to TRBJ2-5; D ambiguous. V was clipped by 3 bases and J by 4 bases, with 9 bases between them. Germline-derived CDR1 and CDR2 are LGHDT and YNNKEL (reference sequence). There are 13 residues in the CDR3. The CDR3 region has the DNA TGTGCCAGCAGCCAGGGCGTAGTAGAGACCCAGTACTTC. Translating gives CASSQGVVETQYF.

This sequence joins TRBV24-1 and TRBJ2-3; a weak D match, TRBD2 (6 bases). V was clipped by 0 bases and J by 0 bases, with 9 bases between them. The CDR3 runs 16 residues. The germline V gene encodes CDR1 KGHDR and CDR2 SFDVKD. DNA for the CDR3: TGTGCCACCAGTGATTTGCGGGGGACTAGCACAGATACGCAGTATTTT. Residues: CATSDLRGTSTDTQYF.